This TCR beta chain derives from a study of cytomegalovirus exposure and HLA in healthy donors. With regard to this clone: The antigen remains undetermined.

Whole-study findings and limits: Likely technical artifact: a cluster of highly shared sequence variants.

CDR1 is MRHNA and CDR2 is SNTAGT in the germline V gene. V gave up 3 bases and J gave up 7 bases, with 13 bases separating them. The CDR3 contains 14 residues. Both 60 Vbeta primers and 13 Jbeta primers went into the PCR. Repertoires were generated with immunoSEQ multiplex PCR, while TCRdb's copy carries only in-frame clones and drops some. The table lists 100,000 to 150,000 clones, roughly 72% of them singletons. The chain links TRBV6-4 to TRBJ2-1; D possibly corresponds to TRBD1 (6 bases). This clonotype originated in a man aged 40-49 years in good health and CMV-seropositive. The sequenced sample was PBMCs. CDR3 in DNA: TGTGCCAGCAGTGAGATCGGGACAAGAAATGAGCAGTTCTTC. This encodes CASSEIGTRNEQFF.